The rows below give T cell receptor beta chains drawn from one sample of a study of blood T cell repertoires in COVID-19. Some clones are missing from TCRdb's copy, which holds only in-frame ones; the method was immunoSEQ multiplex PCR. Among approximately 98,000 clones listed, about 81% were seen once. The sequencing input was peripheral blood. The receptors were sampled from a man aged 55 to 70 with acute or convalescent COVID-19. The CDR3 runs from the conserved cysteine through the conserved F or W. A row's size may be missing; if present it is once, few, many or a size class.

v_gene	j_gene	len	abundance	CDR3aa
TRBV11-3	TRBJ2-1	14	-	CASNSGRGGDEQFF
TRBV6-6	TRBJ2-7	15	once	CASAQEGPSSYEQYF
TRBV5-1	TRBJ2-4	13	once	CASSDSSGDFQYF
TRBV12-3/TRBV12-4	TRBJ1-1	12	-	CASSFGNTEAFF
TRBV19	TRBJ1-1	14	-	CASSEGQVNTEAFF
TRBV30	TRBJ1-5	14	once	CAWSQQGLNQPQHF
TRBV11-3	TRBJ1-4	13	-	CASSLSGDEKLFF
TRBV6-5	TRBJ2-3	13	-	CASRMGGKDTQYF
TRBV25-1	TRBJ1-1	13	-	CASSEWRGTEAFF
TRBV10-3	TRBJ2-6	15	-	CAINRGGTGANVLTF
TRBV19	TRBJ2-3	15	once	CASSTLAGGTDTQYF
TRBV9	TRBJ1-1	13	-	CASSLSRSTEAFF
TRBV11-2	TRBJ2-2	16	-	CASSPGTSGSIGELFF
TRBV19	TRBJ1-5	15	-	CASRASYRGREPQHF
TRBV9	TRBJ2-1	14	-	CASSAGLGYNEQFF
TRBV11-2	TRBJ2-7	14	-	CASSLDHRAPEQYF
TRBV19	TRBJ1-3	14	-	CASSEQGYGNTIYF
TRBV10-3	TRBJ2-3	14	-	CAISESRGTDTQYF
TRBV4-1	TRBJ2-1	17	-	CASSRGGLAVLGNEQFF
TRBV27	TRBJ1-1	14	-	CASMPNFGGTEAFF
TRBV7-3	TRBJ2-3	13	once	CASSLGGPDTQYF
TRBV5-1	TRBJ1-1	15	-	CASSSQGAMNTEAFF
TRBV4-1	TRBJ2-1	17	-	CASSQDGGGDLYNEQFF
TRBV2	TRBJ2-1	13	few	CASSVGTGNEQFF
TRBV19	TRBJ2-2	15	-	CASSIPSARTGELFF
TRBV30	TRBJ2-7	13	-	CAWSVTGYSEQYF
TRBV24-1	TRBJ1-2	15	once	CATSDSSQGNYGYTF
TRBV23-1	TRBJ2-5	15	-	CASSQPETGQETQYF
TRBV27	TRBJ1-2	15	-	CTTSIGGRANYGYTF
TRBV19	TRBJ2-5	14	once	CASSPGLLQETQYF
TRBV2	TRBJ1-2	14	-	CASSGRGGIYGYTF
TRBV3-1/TRBV3-2	TRBJ2-3	15	-	CASTQRGSSTDTQYF
TRBV19	TRBJ2-7	13	-	CASKAGGLSEQYF
TRBV7-2	TRBJ1-6	14	-	CASSFLHLRSPLHF
TRBV30	TRBJ1-1	15	-	CAWSVRRQGFTEAFF
TRBV6-1	TRBJ1-5	16	-	CASSDNAGVGNQPQHF
TRBV20-1	TRBJ2-1	11	-	CSARESNEQFF
TRBV12-3/TRBV12-4	TRBJ2-1	13	once	CASSLSGGNEQFF
TRBV30	TRBJ2-1	15	-	CAWSVPGQGYNEQFF
TRBV5-5	TRBJ1-2	14	-	CASSPAQGNYGYTF
TRBV27	TRBJ1-2	15	many	CASRGGGQSNYGYTF
TRBV4-1	TRBJ2-1	13	-	CASSQTLDNEQFF
TRBV5-6	TRBJ1-4	15	-	CASSLVQGYGEKLFF
TRBV12-3/TRBV12-4	TRBJ2-2	12	few	CASSFYFGELFF
TRBV11-3	TRBJ2-3	15	-	CASSQWGLGTDTQYF
TRBV6-4	TRBJ2-3	15	-	CASSDATGGMYTQYF
TRBV7-2	TRBJ2-1	11	few	CASSPPDEQFF
TRBV4-2	TRBJ1-5	18	-	CASSQDTQGAVSNQPQHF
TRBV18	TRBJ2-7	15	-	CASSSASAASYEQYF
TRBV11-2	TRBJ2-7	15	-	CASSLASGVTYEQYF
TRBV5-6	TRBJ1-4	13	once	CASSEDRLGKLFF
TRBV6-5	TRBJ1-2	15	-	CASSSLIEANYGYTF
TRBV4-1	TRBJ2-1	19	-	CASSQRTSGGAGLYNEQFF
TRBV3-1/TRBV3-2	TRBJ2-5	14	-	CASSQVTGRETQYF
TRBV6-5	TRBJ1-1	15	-	CASSNPTEMNTEAFF
TRBV6-4	TRBJ1-1	13	few	CASSRELNTEAFF
TRBV7-8	TRBJ2-2	17	-	CASSLRGSGSNTGELFF